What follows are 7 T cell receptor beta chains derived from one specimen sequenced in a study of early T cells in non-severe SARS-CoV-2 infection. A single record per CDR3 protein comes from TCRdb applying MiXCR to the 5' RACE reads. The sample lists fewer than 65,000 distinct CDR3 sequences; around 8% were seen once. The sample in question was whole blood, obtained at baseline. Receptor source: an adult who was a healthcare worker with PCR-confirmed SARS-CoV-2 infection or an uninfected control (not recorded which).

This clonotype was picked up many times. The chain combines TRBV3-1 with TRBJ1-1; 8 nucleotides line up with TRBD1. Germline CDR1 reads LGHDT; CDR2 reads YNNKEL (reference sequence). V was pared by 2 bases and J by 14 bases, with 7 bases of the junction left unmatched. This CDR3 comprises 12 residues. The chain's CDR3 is CASSQLGGTGFF. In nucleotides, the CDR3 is TGTGCCAGCAGCCAATTAGGAGGGACAGGCTTCTTT.

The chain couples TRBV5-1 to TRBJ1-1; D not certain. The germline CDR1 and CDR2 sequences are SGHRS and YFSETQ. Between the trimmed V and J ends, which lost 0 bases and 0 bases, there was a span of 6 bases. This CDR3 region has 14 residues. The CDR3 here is CASSLGSMNTEAFF. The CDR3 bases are TGCGCCAGCAGCTTGGGCAGCATGAACACTGAAGCTTTCTTT.

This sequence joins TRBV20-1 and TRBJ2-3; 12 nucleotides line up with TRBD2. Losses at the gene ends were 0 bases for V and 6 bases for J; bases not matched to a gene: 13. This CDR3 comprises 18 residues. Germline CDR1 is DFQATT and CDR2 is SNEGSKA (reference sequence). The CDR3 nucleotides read TGCAGTGCTAGAGACCCCCGGATAAGTCTAGCGGGGGGGGATACGCAGTATTTT. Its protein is CSARDPRISLAGGDTQYF.

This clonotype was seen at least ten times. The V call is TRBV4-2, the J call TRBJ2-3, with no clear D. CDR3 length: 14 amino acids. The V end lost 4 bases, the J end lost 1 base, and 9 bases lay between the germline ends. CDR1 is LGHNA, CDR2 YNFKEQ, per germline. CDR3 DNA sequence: TGTGCCAGCAGCCCTACGATCGGCACAGATACGCAGTATTTT. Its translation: CASSPTIGTDTQYF.

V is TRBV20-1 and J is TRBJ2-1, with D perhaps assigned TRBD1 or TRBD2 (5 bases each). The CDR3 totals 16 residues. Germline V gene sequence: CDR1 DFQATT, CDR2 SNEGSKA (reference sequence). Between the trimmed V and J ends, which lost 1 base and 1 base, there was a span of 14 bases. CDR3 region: CSARVGTAPSYNEQFF. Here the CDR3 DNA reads TGCAGTGCTAGAGTTGGGACGGCCCCTTCCTACAATGAGCAGTTCTTC.

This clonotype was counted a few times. CDR3 in amino acids: CASSFRPAGAKNIQYF. The CDR3 DNA follows: TGTGCCAGCAGTTTCCGTCCAGCGGGAGCCAAAAACATTCAGTACTTC. The gene calls are TRBV28 and TRBJ2-4; D perhaps matches TRBD2 (6 bases). This CDR3 is built from 16 residues. Germline V lookup: CDR1 MDHEN, CDR2 SYDVKM. Between the trimmed V and J ends, which lost 3 bases and 0 bases, there was a span of 12 bases. The full variable domain, rest sourced from reference TRBV28 and TRBJ2-4, is DVKVTQSSRYLVKRTGEKVFLECVQDMDHENMFWYRQDPGLGLRLIYFSYDVKMKEKGDIPEGYSVSREKKERFSLILESASTNQTSMYLCASSFRPAGAKNIQYFGAGTRLSVL.

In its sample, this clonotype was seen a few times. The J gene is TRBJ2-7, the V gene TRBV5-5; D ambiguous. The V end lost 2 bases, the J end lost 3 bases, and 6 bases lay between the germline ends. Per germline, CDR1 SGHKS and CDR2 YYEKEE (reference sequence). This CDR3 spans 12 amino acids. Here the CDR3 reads CASSFGSYEQYF. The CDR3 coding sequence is TGTGCCAGCAGCTTCGGAAGCTACGAGCAGTACTTC.